This T cell receptor beta chain was retrieved from a study of metastatic and nonmetastatic thyroid tumors. Study information: Repertoire data that came from the blood and tumor or nodule tissue of malignant and benign thyroid patients were compared.

Per the germline V gene, CDR1 is SGHTA and CDR2 is FQGNSA. The CDR3 is 16 residues long. Thyroid surgery took place with no prior treatment in any patient. Per the authors' pipeline: CDR3 was compared across clinicopathological groups, and the resulting differences were used to build a distant-metastasis classifier for papillary thyroid cancer. MiXCR re-clonotyped the PCR reads for TCRdb. What appears here as the V and J calls and clone size reflects TCRdb's work, not the paper's. The sample has some 29,000 clones, around 3.9% seen once. About this clone: Its antigen is currently unknown. One end of the junction varies from germline; a read error may be responsible.

Overall study findings and caveats: Benign nodules reportedly had significantly lower TCR beta diversity than malignant thyroid tumors in blood and tumor.

The chain uses TRBV7-2 and TRBJ1-1, with D unresolved. The receptor was isolated from a male donor with papillary thyroid cancer or a benign thyroid nodule (not recorded which). Some clones in this sample may be carry-over from other donors' samples. Sample: blood. This CDR3 reads CASSLGTVGQSHEALF. Written as DNA, the CDR3 is TGTGCCAGCAGCTTAGGGACCGTAGGCCAATCGCATGAAGCTTTATTT. Combining the CDR3 with reference TRBV7-2 and TRBJ1-1 gives the whole variable domain GAGVSQSPSNKVTEKGKDVELRCDPISGHTALYWYRQSLGQGLEFLIYFQGNSAPDKSGLPSDRFSAERTGGSVSTLTIQRTQQEDSAVYLCASSLGTVGQSHEALFGQGTRLTVV.